This TCR beta chain was documented in a study of blood T cells in healthy people across ages. Through a sample-barcoded 5' primer and a J-beta primer mix, a second PCR was run for roughly 6 to 12 cycles. TCRdb re-called the 5' RACE reads with MiXCR, one entry per CDR3 protein. The sample records hundreds of thousands of distinct CDR3 sequences, about 52% being singletons. The CDR3 totals 13 residues. Germline V gene data show CDR1 as LGHDT and CDR2 as YNNKEL (reference sequence). V was shortened by 4 bases and J by 5 bases, with 11 bases between the two germline ends. This TCR derives from an older woman in good health. This chain links TRBV3-1 with TRBJ2-5; D might be TRBD1 (6 bases). Sequencing was done on a sample of blood. The CDR3 protein is CASSRRGSETQYF. The CDR3 DNA reads as TGTGCCAGCAGCCGCAGGGGCTCGGAGACCCAGTACTTC.